This note documents a single T cell receptor (beta chain) sequence. No antigen is known for it. Each of the patients experienced relapse following autologous stem cell transplantation, and their brentuximab vedotin exposure differed. TCRdb keeps only in-frame clones here, not all; method: immunoSEQ multiplex PCR. The data contain about 100,000 clones, approximately 90% of them singletons. This sample is part of a study of PD-1 blockade in classical Hodgkin lymphoma. Points from the study as a whole: Complete responders had baseline diversity similar to newly diagnosed patients.

The specimen comprised peripheral blood mononuclear cells (PBMCs), sampled before the second cycle of nivolumab. The receptor was isolated from a human donor with classical Hodgkin lymphoma.

The CDR3 DNA is TGCGCCAGCAGCCAGCTGCAAGACCTATCATACTATGGCTACACCTTC. Protein sequence: CASSQLQDLSYYGYTF. This chain links TRBV4-3 with TRBJ1-2; D not resolved. The V and J ends lost 3 bases and 3 bases respectively, with 17 bases between them. This CDR3 comprises 16 residues. The germline V gene encodes CDR1 LGHNA and CDR2 YSLEER.